These 8 T cell receptor beta chains were all obtained from the same sample, sequenced in a study of TIL therapy for anti-PD-1-resistant metastatic lung cancer. Noted time point: pre-treatment sample, taken before nivolumab and TIL therapy. The tumor samples were excised metastases, mostly pleural nodules or supraclavicular lymph nodes. Sequencing used immunoSEQ v3. The assay was immunoSEQ multiplex PCR, and TCRdb's table has in-frame clones only and misses some. The sample yields roughly 50,000 clones, around 64% seen once. Sequencing was performed on tumor tissue, taken at baseline. These receptors came from a person aged 25-80 years with non-small cell lung cancer.

This clone turned up a few times. The chain carries TRBV7-2 and TRBJ2-7; TRBD2 matches 10 bases. Germline assignment: CDR1 SGHTA and CDR2 FQGNSA. The length of the CDR3 is 16 residues. After removal of 3 bases from V and 0 bases from J, the junction contained 5 bases not matched to a gene. The CDR3 loop reads CASSLGASGSSYEQYF. Here the CDR3 DNA reads TGTGCCAGCAGCTTGGGGGCTAGCGGGAGCTCCTACGAGCAGTACTTC.

This chain links TRBV7-2 with TRBJ1-2; D not resolved. Trimming cost V 5 bases and J 3 bases, with 13 bases left between them. CDR1 and CDR2 from the germline V gene are SGHTA and FQGNSA. CDR3 size: 14 residues. The CDR3 DNA is TGTGCCAGCAGCCCGGGCGGGAGCGACTATGGCTACACCTTC. Translating it yields CASSPGGSDYGYTF.

There are a few counts of this clone. V gene TRBV7-2 combines with J gene TRBJ2-2, with 9 positions matching TRBD2. CDR3 length: 17 residues. CDR1 is SGHTA, CDR2 FQGNSA, per germline. Trimming took 4 bases from V and 3 from J; bases not matched to a gene: 9. Here the CDR3 DNA reads TGTGCCAGCAGCTCCCGTCTTGCGGGAGGGCACACCGGGGAGCTGTTTTTT. Its translation is CASSSRLAGGHTGELFF.

The chain joins TRBV10-3 to TRBJ2-3, with D maybe TRBD1 (6 bases). The germline V gene encodes CDR1 ENHRY and CDR2 SYGVKD. V was clipped by 7 bases and J by 0 bases, with 14 bases between them. The CDR3 has 15 amino acids. CDR3 sequence: CAITQTQGSTDTQYF. Written as DNA, the CDR3 is TGTGCCATCACCCAGACACAGGGTAGCACAGATACGCAGTATTTT.

In its sample, this clone was seen once. V gene TRBV5-6 combines with J gene TRBJ2-2; D may be TRBD1 or TRBD2 (5 bases each). V shed 0 bases and J shed 5 bases, with 11 bases lying between them. Per the germline V gene, CDR1 is SGHDT and CDR2 is YYEEEE. This CDR3 spans 15 amino acids. CDR3 protein: CASSLGDLRTGELFF. CDR3 bases: TGTGCCAGCAGCTTGGGGGACCTTAGGACCGGGGAGCTGTTTTTT.

DNA of the CDR3: TGTGCCAGCAGTTCCCGGGGGGGGTACGAGCAGTACTTC. It specifies CASSSRGGYEQYF. V and J are TRBV27 and TRBJ2-7; 8 bases are a match to TRBD2. Germline loops: CDR1 MNHEY, CDR2 SMNVEV (reference sequence). The V gene end was trimmed by 4 bases and the J gene end by 4 bases; junction bases not matched to a gene: 3. The CDR3 runs 13 residues.

The V call is TRBV29-1, the J call TRBJ1-3, with D unclear. Germline V CDR1 and CDR2: SQVTM, ANQGSEA. The CDR3 extends over 13 amino acids. V lost 4 bases and J lost 0, with 7 bases in between. The CDR3 loop is CSVVRSSGNTIYF. The CDR3 DNA sequence: TGCAGCGTTGTTCGCAGCTCTGGAAACACCATATATTTT. Using reference TRBV29-1 and TRBJ1-3 for the parts outside the CDR3, the full variable domain is SAVISQKPSRDICQRGTSLTIQCQVDSQVTMMFWYRQQPGQSLTLIATANQGSEATYESGFVIDKFPISRPNLTFSTLTVSNMSPEDSSIYLCSVVRSSGNTIYFGEGSWLTVV.

The chain carries TRBV5-1 and TRBJ2-5; 15 bases match TRBD2. The CDR3 extends over 17 amino acids. In germline, CDR1 is SGHRS, CDR2 YFSETQ. With 0 bases clipped from V and 2 bases from J, the junction kept 2 bases outside the gene matches. Written as DNA, the CDR3 is TGCGCCAGCAGCTTGGCCGGGACTAGCGGGGGGCAAGAGACCCAGTACTTC. Protein product: CASSLAGTSGGQETQYF.